This T cell receptor beta chain was found in a study of T cell repertoires in ileal Crohn's disease (dated by TCRdb to about 2019). Context from the whole study: At the time of surgery, roughly 40% of patients were active smokers, and the median duration of disease was 7.5 to 8.5 years. The TCR repertoire was analysed in about 60 patients with Crohn's disease drawn from a prospective multicentre cohort. Roughly half of the patients were given postoperative therapy, with 15 to 20 on anti-TNF agents and 11 to 12 on thiopurines. Surgery was performed for a complication in all patients, with stricturing disease in about 61% and penetrating disease in 39%. The study was conducted in parallel with a multicentre cohort built to find predictors of early endoscopic recurrence after ileocolonic resection. A total of about 170 mucosal samples from about 50 patients were sequenced, with samples obtained at several locations on the surgical specimen and at postoperative endoscopy. A Rutgeerts score above i0 was used to define endoscopic postoperative recurrence.

Adults with ileal or ileocolonic Crohn's disease and an indication for ileocolonic resection were eligible for inclusion. Whole ileal mucosal biopsies were kept frozen at -80 degrees C prior to DNA extraction. Genomic DNA was extracted from frozen whole biopsies using a TRizol-based method and was quantified with a NanoDrop 2000 spectrophotometer. For commercial TCRB immunosequencing, approximately 500 nanograms of biopsy DNA were submitted for each sample. Adaptive Biotechnology amplified CDR3 regions from genomic DNA with a two-step multiplex PCR that controlled for amplification bias. Primers covering every V and J gene segment were used in the first PCR, while barcodes and Illumina adapters were added in the second PCR. CDR3 libraries were sequenced on an Illumina instrument. On the study's bioinformatics: The analysis drew on both the pipelines supplied by the vendor and custom analysis of the raw data in R/Bioconductor running R version 3.3.0. Clonality, which ranges from 0 to 1, was calculated as the inverse of the normalised Shannon entropy across all productive clones. The repertoire share taken up by the top 100 clones defined high-frequency clones, and only clones that passed a 95% confidence test were kept. The Simpson index measured repertoire diversity, and the Morisita-Horn index measured overlap between samples. TCRdb obtained this table from immuneACCESS and retained in-frame rearrangements with V and J assigned. These tables miss some clones; where compared with another copy, unresolved V genes account for less than half of the shortfall, and the remainder is unexplained. The V and J calls and the clone size are those of that table, but D and trimming were determined from the DNA. In all, the sample holds about 17,000 clones, and less than 90% of those were seen once. 10% of the sample belongs to the ten largest clones.

The table lists this clone with a count of one. This clone's antigen is unknown. Per-nucleotide qualities are absent, and no much larger clonotype sits a single base away. V lost 5 bases and J lost 3 bases, and the count of bases not matched to a germline gene is 13. The CDR3 sequence holds 17 residues, the cysteine and phenylalanine included. Just CDR3 DNA is preserved here, 51 bases in frame from base 1. Sequences SEHNR (CDR1) and FQNEAQ (CDR2) are obtained from the germline V gene (reference sequence). Beyond this particular receptor, the publication reports: Higher high-frequency clone percentages at surgery were associated with endoscopic recurrence; all patients with clonality above 26.8% (18/57) had recurrence. Compared with CD4 T cells, sorted CD8 T cells held more high-frequency clones, which suggests that the mucosal expansions were mostly CD8. A significantly higher proportion of clonal expansions was observed in active smokers at surgery than in non-smokers (about 25% vs 18%, p=0.02). Only a subgroup of patients, of unstated size, had mucosal CD4 and CD8 T cells sorted and sequenced.

This chain joins TRBV7-9 to TRBJ2-1, with 7 junctional bases fitting TRBD2. Sequenced: ileal tissue. The TCR comes from an adult with Crohn's disease. The sequenced DNA is TGTGCCAGCAGCCAATTGGCCCTCGGGAGGCACTACAATGAGCAGTTCTTC. Its translation is CASSQLALGRHYNEQFF.